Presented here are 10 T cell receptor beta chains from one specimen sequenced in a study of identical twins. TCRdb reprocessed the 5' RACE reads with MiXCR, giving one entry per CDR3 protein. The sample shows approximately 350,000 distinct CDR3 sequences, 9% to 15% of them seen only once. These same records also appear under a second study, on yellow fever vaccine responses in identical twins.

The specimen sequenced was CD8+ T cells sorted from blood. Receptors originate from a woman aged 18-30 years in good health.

The CDR3 region has the DNA TGTGCCAGCAGTGAATACCTAGCGGGGGCCTTGGGTGAGCAGTTCTTC. Translating gives CASSEYLAGALGEQFF. The rearrangement joins TRBV2 to TRBJ2-1; 10 bases map to TRBD2. Germline V gene lookup returns CDR1 SNHLY and CDR2 FYNNEI. The CDR3 loop spans 16 amino acids. The V segment lost 2 bases and the J segment 9 bases; nucleotides outside the gene matches: 10.

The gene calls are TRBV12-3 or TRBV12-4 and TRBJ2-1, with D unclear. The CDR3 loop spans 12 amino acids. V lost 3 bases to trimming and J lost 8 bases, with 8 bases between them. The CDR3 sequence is CASSFGIDEQFF. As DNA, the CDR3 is TGTGCCAGCAGTTTCGGTATCGATGAGCAGTTCTTC.

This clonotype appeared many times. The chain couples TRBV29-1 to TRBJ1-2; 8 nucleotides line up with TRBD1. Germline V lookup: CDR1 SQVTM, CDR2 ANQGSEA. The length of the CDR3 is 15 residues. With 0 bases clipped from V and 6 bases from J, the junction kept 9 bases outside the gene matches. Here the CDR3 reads CSVEDTDRVNHGYTF. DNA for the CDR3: TGCAGCGTTGAAGACACGGACAGGGTGAATCATGGCTACACCTTC.

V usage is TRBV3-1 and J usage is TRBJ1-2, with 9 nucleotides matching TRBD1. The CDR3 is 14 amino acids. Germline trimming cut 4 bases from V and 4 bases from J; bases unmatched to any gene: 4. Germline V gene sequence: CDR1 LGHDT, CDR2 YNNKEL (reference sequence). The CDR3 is CASSPGQGTYGYTF. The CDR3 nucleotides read TGTGCCAGCAGCCCAGGACAGGGGACCTATGGCTACACCTTC.

CDR3 protein: CASSLREFYNEQFF. As DNA, the CDR3 is TGTGCCAGCAGTTTAAGAGAATTCTACAATGAGCAGTTCTTC. The V call is TRBV12-3 or TRBV12-4, the J call TRBJ2-1; no reliable D call. Trimming took off 2 bases at V and 3 bases at J, with 8 bases between the two ends. This CDR3 spans 14 amino acids.

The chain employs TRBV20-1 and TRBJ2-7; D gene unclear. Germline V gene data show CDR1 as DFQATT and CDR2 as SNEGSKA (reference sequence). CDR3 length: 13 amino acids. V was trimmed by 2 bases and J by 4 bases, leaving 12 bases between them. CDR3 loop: CSARPRSQYEQYF. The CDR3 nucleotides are TGCAGTGCTAGACCTAGAAGTCAGTACGAGCAGTACTTC.

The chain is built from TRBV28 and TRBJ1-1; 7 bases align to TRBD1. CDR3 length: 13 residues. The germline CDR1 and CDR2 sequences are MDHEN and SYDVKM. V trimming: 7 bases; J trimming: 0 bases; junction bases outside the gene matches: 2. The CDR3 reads CASTQGVNTEAFF. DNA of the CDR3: TGTGCCAGCACCCAGGGGGTGAACACTGAAGCTTTCTTT.

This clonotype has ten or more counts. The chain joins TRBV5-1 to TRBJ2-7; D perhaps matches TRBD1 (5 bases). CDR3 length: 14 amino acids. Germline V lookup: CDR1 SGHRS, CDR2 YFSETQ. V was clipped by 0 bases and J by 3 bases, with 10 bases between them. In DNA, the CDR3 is TGCGCCAGCAGCTTGGATCAGGGTTACTACGAGCAGTACTTC. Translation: CASSLDQGYYEQYF.

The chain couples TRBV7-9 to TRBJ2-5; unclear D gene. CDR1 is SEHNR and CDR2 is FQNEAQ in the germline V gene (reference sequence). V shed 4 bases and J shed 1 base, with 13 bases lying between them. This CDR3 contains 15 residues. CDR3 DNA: TGTGCCAGCAGCTCCCTAAGACAAGCCCAAGAGACCCAGTACTTC. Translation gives CASSSLRQAQETQYF.

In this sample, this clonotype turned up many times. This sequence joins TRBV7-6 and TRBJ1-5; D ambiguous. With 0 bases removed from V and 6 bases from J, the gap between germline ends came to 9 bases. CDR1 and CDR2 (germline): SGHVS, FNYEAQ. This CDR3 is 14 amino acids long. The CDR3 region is CASSLAPTGQPQHF. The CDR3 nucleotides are TGTGCCAGCAGCTTAGCCCCGACCGGTCAGCCCCAGCATTTT.